This T cell receptor beta chain was retrieved from a study of monozygotic twins with inflammatory bowel disease. TCRdb re-called the 5' RACE reads; every CDR3 protein appears as one record, without DNA. The ten top clones account for 0.95% to 1.5%, within a sample of some 130,000 distinct CDR3 sequences. The CDR3 runs 15 residues. CDR1 and CDR2 from the germline V gene are DFQATT and SNEGSKA (reference sequence). The sequenced sample was blood. The receptor was derived from a human donor with ulcerative colitis or Crohn's disease, or a healthy co-twin of an affected twin (not recorded which). This chain connects TRBV20-1 to TRBJ2-7; lacking DNA, the TRBD1 call made by TCRdb goes unchecked. This CDR3 reads CSAFAPSGSSYEQYF.